This T cell receptor beta chain was recorded in a study of control samples from healthy donors and cancer patients (dated by TCRdb to the early 2020s). The method was the immunoSEQ multiplex PCR assay. TCRdb's version of the immuneACCESS table is confined to in-frame rearrangements and falls short of the full clone set. An unresolved V gene accounts for under half of the shortfall where checked; the remainder is of unknown origin. The sample records 200,000 or so clones, about 89% of which are singletons. Of the sample, 1.8% falls within the top ten clones. This clone was recorded only once. Its antigen specificity is not known. Base qualities are not at hand, and no much larger clone is one base apart. The V end loses 0 bases and the J end loses 1 base, and a stretch of 7 bases separates them. The CDR3 sequence holds 14 residues, the cysteine and phenylalanine included. Just CDR3 DNA is preserved here, 42 bases in frame from base 1. Based on the germline V gene (reference sequence), the CDR1 and CDR2 sequences are SGHKS and YYEKEE.

The chain was built from TRBV5-5 and TRBJ1-1, with the D segment identity uncertain. The sequenced sample consisted of blood. The clonotype originates from a man in his thirties or forties in good health. The CDR3: CASSLVRTNTEAFF. The DNA sequence follows: TGTGCCAGCAGCTTGGTACGGACGAACACTGAAGCTTTCTTT. The CDR3, completed at both ends by the reference TRBV5-5 and TRBJ1-1 genes, gives the full variable domain DAGVTQSPTHLIKTRGQQVTLRCSPISGHKSVSWYQQVLGQGPQFIFQYYEKEERGRGNFPDRFSARQFPNYSSELNVNALLLGDSALYLCASSLVRTNTEAFFGQGTRLTVV.